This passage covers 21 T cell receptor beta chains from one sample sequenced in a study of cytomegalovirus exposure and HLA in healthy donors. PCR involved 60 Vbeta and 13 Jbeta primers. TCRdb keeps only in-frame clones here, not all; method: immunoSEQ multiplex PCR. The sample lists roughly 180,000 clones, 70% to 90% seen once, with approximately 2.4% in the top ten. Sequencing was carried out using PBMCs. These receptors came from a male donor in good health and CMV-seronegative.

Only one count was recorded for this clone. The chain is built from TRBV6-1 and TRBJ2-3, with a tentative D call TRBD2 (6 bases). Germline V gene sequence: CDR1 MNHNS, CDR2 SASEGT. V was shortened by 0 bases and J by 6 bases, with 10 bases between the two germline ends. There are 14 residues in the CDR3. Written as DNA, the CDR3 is TGTGCCAGCAGTGAAGCGGGGGGTAGGGATACGCAGTATTTT. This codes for CASSEAGGRDTQYF.

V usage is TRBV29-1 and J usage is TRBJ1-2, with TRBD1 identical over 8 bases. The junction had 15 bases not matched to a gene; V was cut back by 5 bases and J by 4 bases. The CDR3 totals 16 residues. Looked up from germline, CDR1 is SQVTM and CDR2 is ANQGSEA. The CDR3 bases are TGCAGCGTTTATGGGCTGGGACAGGCAGAGACCTATGGCTACACCTTC. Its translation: CSVYGLGQAETYGYTF.

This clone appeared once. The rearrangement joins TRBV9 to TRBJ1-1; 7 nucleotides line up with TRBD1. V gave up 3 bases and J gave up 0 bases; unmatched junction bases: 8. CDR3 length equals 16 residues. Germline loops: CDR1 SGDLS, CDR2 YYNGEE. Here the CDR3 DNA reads TGTGCCAGCAGCGACCCTAGGCAGGGGGTGAACACTGAAGCTTTCTTT. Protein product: CASSDPRQGVNTEAFF.

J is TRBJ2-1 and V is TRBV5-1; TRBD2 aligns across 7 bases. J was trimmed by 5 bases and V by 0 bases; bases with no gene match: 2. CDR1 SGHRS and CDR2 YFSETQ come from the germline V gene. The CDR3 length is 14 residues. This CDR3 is CASSLGGSHNEQFF. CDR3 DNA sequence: TGCGCCAGCAGCTTGGGCGGGAGTCACAATGAGCAGTTCTTC.

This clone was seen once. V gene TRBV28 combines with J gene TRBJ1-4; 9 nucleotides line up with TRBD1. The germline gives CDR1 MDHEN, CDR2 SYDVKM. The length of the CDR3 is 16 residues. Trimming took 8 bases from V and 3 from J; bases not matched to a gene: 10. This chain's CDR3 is CASQDEQGAANEKLFF. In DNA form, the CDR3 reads TGTGCCAGCCAGGACGAACAGGGGGCCGCTAATGAAAAACTGTTTTTT.

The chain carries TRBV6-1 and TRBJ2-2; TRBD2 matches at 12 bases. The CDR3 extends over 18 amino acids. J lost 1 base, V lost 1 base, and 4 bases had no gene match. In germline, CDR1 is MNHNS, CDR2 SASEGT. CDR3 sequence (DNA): TGTGCCAGCAGTGAAGGACTAGCGGGGGCCCAGAACACCGGGGAGCTGTTTTTT. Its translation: CASSEGLAGAQNTGELFF.

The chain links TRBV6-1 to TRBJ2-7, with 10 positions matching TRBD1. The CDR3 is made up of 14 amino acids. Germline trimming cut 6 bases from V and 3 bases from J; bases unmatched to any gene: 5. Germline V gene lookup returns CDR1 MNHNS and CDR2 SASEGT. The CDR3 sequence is CASRGQGVVYEQYF. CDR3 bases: TGTGCCAGCAGAGGACAGGGGGTAGTCTACGAGCAGTACTTC.

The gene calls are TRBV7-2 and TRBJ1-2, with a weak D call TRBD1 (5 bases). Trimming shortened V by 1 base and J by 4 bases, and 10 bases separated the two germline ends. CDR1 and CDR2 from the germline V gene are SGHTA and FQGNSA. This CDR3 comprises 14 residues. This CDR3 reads CASSLVGEGYGYTF. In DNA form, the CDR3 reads TGTGCCAGCAGCTTAGTGGGGGAGGGCTATGGCTACACCTTC. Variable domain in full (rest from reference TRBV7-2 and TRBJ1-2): GAGVSQSPSNKVTEKGKDVELRCDPISGHTALYWYRQSLGQGLEFLIYFQGNSAPDKSGLPSDRFSAERTGGSVSTLTIQRTQQEDSAVYLCASSLVGEGYGYTFGSGTRLTVV.

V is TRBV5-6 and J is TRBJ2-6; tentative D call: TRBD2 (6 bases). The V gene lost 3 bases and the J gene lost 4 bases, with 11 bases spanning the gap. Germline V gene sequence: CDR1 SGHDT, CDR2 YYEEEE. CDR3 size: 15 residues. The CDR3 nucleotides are TGTGCCAGCAGCTGGGGACTGAACGGGGCCAACGTCCTGACTTTC. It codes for CASSWGLNGANVLTF.

CDR3 amino acids: CASSSGGRETQYF. For the CDR3, the DNA is TGCGCCAGCAGCTCGGGGGGGCGGGAGACCCAGTACTTC. The gene calls are TRBV5-1 and TRBJ2-5, with 8 bases fitting TRBD2. CDR1 and CDR2 (germline): SGHRS, YFSETQ. The CDR3 extends over 13 amino acids. The ends lost 3 bases at V and 5 bases at J; junction bases unmatched: 3.

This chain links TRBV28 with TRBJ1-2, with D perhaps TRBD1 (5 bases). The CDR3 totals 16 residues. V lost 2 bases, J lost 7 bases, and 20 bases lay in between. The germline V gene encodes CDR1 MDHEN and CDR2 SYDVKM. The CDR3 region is CASSLPAGGGTVGYTF. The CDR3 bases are TGTGCCAGCAGTTTACCCGCGGGCGGAGGGACGGTTGGCTACACCTTC.

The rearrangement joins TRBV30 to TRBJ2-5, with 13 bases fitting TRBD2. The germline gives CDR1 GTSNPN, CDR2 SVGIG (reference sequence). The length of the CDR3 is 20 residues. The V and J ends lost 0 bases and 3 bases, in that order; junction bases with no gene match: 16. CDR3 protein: CAWSVVVMLTSGGKEETQYF. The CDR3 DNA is TGTGCCTGGAGTGTAGTGGTCATGTTGACTAGCGGGGGGAAAGAAGAGACCCAGTACTTC.

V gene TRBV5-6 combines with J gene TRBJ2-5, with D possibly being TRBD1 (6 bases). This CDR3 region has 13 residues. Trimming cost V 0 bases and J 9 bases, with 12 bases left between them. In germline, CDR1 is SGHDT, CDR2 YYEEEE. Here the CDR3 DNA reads TGTGCCAGCAGCTTGGCCCCAGGGGCATCCCAGTACTTC. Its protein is CASSLAPGASQYF. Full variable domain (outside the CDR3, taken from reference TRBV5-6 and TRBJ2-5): DAGVTQSPTHLIKTRGQQVTLRCSPKSGHDTVSWYQQALGQGPQFIFQYYEEEERQRGNFPDRFSGHQFPNYSSELNVNALLLGDSALYLCASSLAPGASQYFGPGTRLLVL.

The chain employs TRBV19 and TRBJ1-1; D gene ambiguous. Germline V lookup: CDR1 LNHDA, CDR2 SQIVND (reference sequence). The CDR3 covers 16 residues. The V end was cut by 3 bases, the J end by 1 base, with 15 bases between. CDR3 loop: CASSILFSTGNTEAFF. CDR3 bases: TGTGCCAGTAGTATTCTTTTTTCGACGGGGAACACTGAAGCTTTCTTT.

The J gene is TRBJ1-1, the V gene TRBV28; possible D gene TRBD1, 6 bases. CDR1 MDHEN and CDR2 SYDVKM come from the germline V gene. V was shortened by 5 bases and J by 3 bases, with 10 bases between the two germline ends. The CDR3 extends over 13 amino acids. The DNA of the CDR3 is TGTGCCAGCAGTACAACAGGGTACACTGAAGCTTTCTTT. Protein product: CASSTTGYTEAFF.

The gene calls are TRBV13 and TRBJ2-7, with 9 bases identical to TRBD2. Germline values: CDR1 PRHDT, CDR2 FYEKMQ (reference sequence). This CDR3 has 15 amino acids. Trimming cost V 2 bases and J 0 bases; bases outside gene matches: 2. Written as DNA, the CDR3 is TGTGCCAGCAGCTTAAGTAGCGGGGGCTCCTACGAGCAGTACTTC. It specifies CASSLSSGGSYEQYF.

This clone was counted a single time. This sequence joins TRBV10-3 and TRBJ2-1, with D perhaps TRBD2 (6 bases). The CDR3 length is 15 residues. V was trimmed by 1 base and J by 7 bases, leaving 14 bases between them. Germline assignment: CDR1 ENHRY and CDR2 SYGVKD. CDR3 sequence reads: CAISEYDVGGNEQFF. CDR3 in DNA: TGTGCCATCAGTGAGTATGACGTTGGGGGGAATGAGCAGTTCTTC.

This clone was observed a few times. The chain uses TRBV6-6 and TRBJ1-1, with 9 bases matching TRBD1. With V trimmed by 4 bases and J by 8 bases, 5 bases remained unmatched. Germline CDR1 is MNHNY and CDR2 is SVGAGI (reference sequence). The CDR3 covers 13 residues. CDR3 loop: CASSWGGTGEAFF. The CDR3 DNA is TGTGCCAGCAGTTGGGGAGGGACAGGGGAAGCTTTCTTT.

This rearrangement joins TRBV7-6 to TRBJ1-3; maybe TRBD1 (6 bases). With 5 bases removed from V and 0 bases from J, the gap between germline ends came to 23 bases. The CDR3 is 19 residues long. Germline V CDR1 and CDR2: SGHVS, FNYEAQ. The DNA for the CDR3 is TGTGCCAGCAGCGCAATTCCCTCGAGACAGGTACCCTCTGGAAACACCATATATTTT. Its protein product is CASSAIPSRQVPSGNTIYF.

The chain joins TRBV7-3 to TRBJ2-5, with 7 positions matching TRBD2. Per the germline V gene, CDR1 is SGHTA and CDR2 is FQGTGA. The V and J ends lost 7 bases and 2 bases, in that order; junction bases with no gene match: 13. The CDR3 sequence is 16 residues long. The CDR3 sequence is CASTPSGGRAQETQYF. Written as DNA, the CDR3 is TGTGCCAGCACCCCCTCTGGCGGGAGAGCTCAAGAGACCCAGTACTTC.

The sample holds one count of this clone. As DNA, the CDR3 is TGTGCCAGCACCCTACGTCTAGCGGGGGGCACAGATACGCAGTATTTT. It translates to CASTLRLAGGTDTQYF. This chain connects TRBV27 to TRBJ2-3; 10 bases line up with TRBD2. This CDR3 is 16 amino acids long. Germline CDR1 reads MNHEY; CDR2 reads SMNVEV (reference sequence). Trimming cost V 7 bases and J 1 base; bases outside gene matches: 8.